The table lists the clone carrying this T cell receptor beta chain with a few counts. Its antigen remains unknown. Study-wide points: Tumor-infiltrating Treg TCR alpha and beta sequences overlapped most with tumor naive CD4+ T cells, then blood naive.

Semi-nested PCR with Nested Universal Primer A followed constant-region reverse priming of full-length variable regions. One entry per CDR3 protein, called by TCRdb with MiXCR from the 5' RACE reads. Among about 55,000 distinct CDR3 sequences listed, roughly 17% were seen once. Purified naive CD4+ T cells were depleted of CD25+ Tregs. V shed 4 bases and J 5 bases; nucleotides not matched to a gene: 2. Per the germline V gene, CDR1 is SGHTA and CDR2 is FQGTGA. CDR3 size: 15 residues. This clonotype was obtained from a female donor with breast cancer. V gene TRBV7-3 combines with J gene TRBJ2-2, with 12 bases fitting TRBD2. The sample consisted of naive CD4+ T cells sorted from blood. Subset noted: naive CD4+ T cells, CD4+CD45RA+CD25-. The DNA of the CDR3 is TGTGCCAGCAGCTCGGGACTAGCGGGTACCGGGGAGCTGTTTTTT. Its translation: CASSSGLAGTGELFF.